A single sample gave rise to the 25 T cell receptor beta chains below, sequenced in a study of human T cells and chemical hapten exposure. TCRdb re-called the RACE reads through MiXCR, storing one row per CDR3 protein. The sample has 280,000 or so distinct CDR3 sequences, approximately 7.5% seen once; the top ten hold more than 0.95%. Noted time point: pre-sensitization, week 0. Noted treatment: therapeutic diphenylcyclopropenone sensitization with weekly scalp DPC. The specimen was whole blood, collected in connection with sensitization to the hapten diphenylcyclopropenone (DPC). These receptors came from a man between 18 and 35 years old with alopecia areata. Some clones in this sample may be carry-over from other donors' samples.

This clonotype was seen a few times. V gene TRBV7-2 combines with J gene TRBJ2-1, with D perhaps matching TRBD2 (7 bases). This CDR3 contains 16 residues. The V gene lost 6 bases and the J gene lost 7 bases, with 22 bases spanning the gap. The germline CDR1 and CDR2 sequences are SGHTA and FQGNSA. CDR3 protein: CASSLANSGGLNEQFF. The DNA of the CDR3 is TGTGCCAGCAGTCTTGCAAACTCCGGGGGGCTGAATGAGCAGTTCTTC. Full variable domain (remainder filled in from reference TRBV7-2 and TRBJ2-1): GAGVSQSPSNKVTEKGKDVELRCDPISGHTALYWYRQSLGQGLEFLIYFQGNSAPDKSGLPSDRFSAERTGGSVSTLTIQRTQQEDSAVYLCASSLANSGGLNEQFFGPGTRLTVL.

This clonotype was counted a few times. The CDR3 region is CASSSGTTVYEQYF. The CDR3 nucleotides read TGTGCCAGCAGCTCCGGGACTACCGTATACGAGCAGTACTTC. The genes are TRBV6-2 or TRBV6-3 and TRBJ2-7, with TRBD2 matching over 7 bases. V trimming: 6 bases; J trimming: 4 bases; junction bases outside the gene matches: 9. The CDR3 spans 14 residues. From germline, CDR1 is MNHEY and CDR2 SVGEGT.

This clonotype was recorded only once. As DNA, the CDR3 is TGCAGCGTTATTGGAGGGGGACAGGGCTACGAGCAGTACTTC. Encoded protein: CSVIGGGQGYEQYF. The genes are TRBV29-1 and TRBJ2-7; 9 bases are a match to TRBD1. In germline, CDR1 is SQVTM, CDR2 ANQGSEA. Trimming took 5 bases from V and 3 from J; bases not matched to a gene: 8. The CDR3 is made up of 14 amino acids.

This clonotype was picked up many times. The genes are TRBV6-5 and TRBJ1-2, with a weak D call TRBD1 (5 bases). The CDR3 extends over 15 amino acids. Trimming removed 5 bases from V and 3 bases from J, with 16 bases in between. Germline values: CDR1 MNHEY, CDR2 SVGAGI. The CDR3 nucleotides read TGTGCCAGCAGTCTAACCGAACAGGCCTACTATGGCTACACCTTC. Its translation: CASSLTEQAYYGYTF.

This chain uses TRBV12-3 or TRBV12-4 with TRBJ2-7, with D possibly being TRBD2 (6 bases). V was shortened by 10 bases and J by 1 base, with 17 bases between the two germline ends. This CDR3 has 14 residues. CDR3 sequence: CATSEAGSSYEQYF. CDR3 DNA sequence: TGTGCCACTAGCGAGGCGGGGTCGTCCTACGAGCAGTACTTC.

This clonotype has at least ten counts. This chain connects TRBV29-1 to TRBJ2-2, with D maybe TRBD1 (6 bases). The V gene lost 3 bases and the J gene lost 1 base, with 12 bases spanning the gap. The CDR3 length is 15 residues. From germline, CDR1 is SQVTM and CDR2 ANQGSEA. The chain's CDR3 is CSVELTGENTGELFF. DNA of the CDR3: TGCAGCGTTGAGTTGACAGGAGAGAACACCGGGGAGCTGTTTTTT.

This clonotype came up many times. The rearrangement uses TRBV4-1 and TRBJ2-2; D uncertain. The length of the CDR3 is 14 residues. From germline, CDR1 is MGHRA and CDR2 YSYEKL. With 3 bases removed from V and 3 bases from J, the gap between germline ends came to 8 bases. CDR3 region: CASSQKDYTGELFF. In DNA, the CDR3 is TGCGCCAGCAGCCAGAAGGATTACACCGGGGAGCTGTTTTTT.

This clonotype has only a few counts. The V call is TRBV29-1, the J call TRBJ2-1, with D unresolved. CDR1 and CDR2 (germline): SQVTM, ANQGSEA. CDR3 length: 14 residues. The V and J ends lost 6 bases and 0 bases respectively, with 12 bases between them. In DNA, the CDR3 is TGCAGCGTGGCCGCAGAGAGCTCCTACAATGAGCAGTTCTTC. Encoded protein: CSVAAESSYNEQFF.

The J gene is TRBJ2-7, the V gene TRBV10-3; no definite D call. The germline V gene encodes CDR1 ENHRY and CDR2 SYGVKD. CDR3 size: 14 residues. V lost 4 bases and J 2 bases, leaving 12 bases between the germline ends. CDR3 nucleotide sequence: TGTGCCATCAGTGGAACGGATCAACCCTACGAGCAGTACTTC. Translated: CAISGTDQPYEQYF.

This clonotype has only a few counts. J is TRBJ2-5 and V is TRBV5-1; TRBD2 aligns across 7 bases. J lost 1 base, V lost 2 bases, and 5 bases had no gene match. This CDR3 has 15 residues. Germline CDR1 reads SGHRS; CDR2 reads YFSETQ. Here the CDR3 DNA reads TGCGCCAGCAGCTTCACAGCGGGACGCCAAGAGACCCAGTACTTC. Protein product: CASSFTAGRQETQYF.

The rearrangement uses TRBV7-9 and TRBJ1-1; D ambiguous. Trimming cost V 1 base and J 3 bases, with 12 bases left between them. Germline V gives CDR1 SEHNR, CDR2 FQNEAQ (reference sequence). The CDR3 totals 15 residues. CDR3 bases: TGTGCCAGCAGCTTAGGGTCTGGGGTTGACACTGAAGCTTTCTTT. Amino acid sequence: CASSLGSGVDTEAFF.

This sequence joins TRBV28 and TRBJ2-5; no reliable D call. CDR1 and CDR2 from the germline V gene are MDHEN and SYDVKM. This CDR3 comprises 14 residues. Trimming left V 3 bases short and J 6 bases short, with 14 bases between. Here the CDR3 reads CASSFVDAPKTQYF. The DNA of the CDR3 is TGTGCCAGCAGTTTTGTTGATGCCCCGAAGACCCAGTACTTC.

This clonotype appeared many times. The V gene is TRBV4-1, the J gene TRBJ2-1; D assignment may be TRBD1 or TRBD2 (6 bases each). Germline loops: CDR1 MGHRA, CDR2 YSYEKL. This CDR3 has 14 amino acids. Between the trimmed V and J ends, which lost 6 bases and 6 bases, there was a span of 15 bases. The DNA of the CDR3 is TGCGCCAGCAGGTCAGGGTCGGGGGCCAATGAGCAGTTCTTC. Its translation: CASRSGSGANEQFF.

The chain recombines TRBV29-1 with TRBJ1-1; the D is unclear. V shed 1 base and J shed 4 bases, with 10 bases lying between them. In germline, CDR1 is SQVTM, CDR2 ANQGSEA. CDR3 length: 13 residues. CDR3 loop: CSVEGGVGTEAFF. As DNA, the CDR3 is TGCAGCGTTGAAGGGGGTGTGGGCACTGAAGCTTTCTTT.

In its sample, this clonotype was seen a few times. The chain couples TRBV3-1 to TRBJ1-2; maybe TRBD1 (5 bases). The germline CDR1 and CDR2 sequences are LGHDT and YNNKEL (reference sequence). V lost 4 bases to trimming and J lost 8 bases, with 11 bases between them. This CDR3 is built from 12 residues. CDR3 residues: CASSPQKGGYTF. The DNA of the CDR3 is TGTGCCAGCAGCCCCCAAAAGGGGGGCTACACCTTC.

Many counts were recorded for this clonotype. This CDR3 is CASSLEATEAFF. The CDR3 DNA is TGTGCCAGCAGCTTAGAGGCAACTGAAGCTTTCTTT. This chain uses TRBV7-9 with TRBJ1-1; unclear D gene. Per germline, CDR1 SEHNR and CDR2 FQNEAQ (reference sequence). Trimming cost V 1 base and J 5 bases, with 5 bases left between them. The CDR3 has 12 amino acids.

The chain couples TRBV6-2 or TRBV6-3 to TRBJ2-7; no firm D call. The CDR3 spans 13 residues. Germline values: CDR1 MNHEY, CDR2 SVGEGT. With 5 bases removed from V and 4 bases from J, the gap between germline ends came to 12 bases. The CDR3 here is CASSHTTYYEQYV. CDR3 nucleotides: TGTGCCAGCAGTCATACGACCTATTACGAGCAGTACGTC.

The chain couples TRBV4-3 to TRBJ1-2, with no clear D. Per the germline V gene, CDR1 is LGHNA and CDR2 is YSLEER. V was pared by 0 bases and J by 3 bases, with 8 bases between. The CDR3 contains 14 residues. Here the CDR3 DNA reads TGCGCCAGCAGCCAAGAGGACGGTCACTATGGCTACACCTTC. Translation gives CASSQEDGHYGYTF.

This clonotype was counted only a few times. This rearrangement joins TRBV12-3 or TRBV12-4 to TRBJ2-1; D is uncertain. The CDR3 length is 11 residues. The V gene lost 5 bases and the J gene lost 5 bases, with 4 bases spanning the gap. The CDR3 loop reads CASSAHNEQFF. The CDR3 coding sequence is TGTGCCAGCAGTGCCCACAATGAGCAGTTCTTC.

This chain joins TRBV29-1 and TRBJ1-2, with a weak D call TRBD1 (5 bases). The CDR3 sequence is 13 residues long. Germline V gene data show CDR1 as SQVTM and CDR2 as ANQGSEA. The germline V and J ends were trimmed by 4 bases and 5 bases, with 14 bases remaining between them. The CDR3 nucleotides read TGCAGCGTTGTAGGCGGGACGGTATATGGCTACACCTTC. This gives the protein CSVVGGTVYGYTF.

The chain employs TRBV9 and TRBJ2-5; D may be TRBD2 (6 bases). The CDR3 loop spans 17 amino acids. The germline V and J ends were trimmed by 0 bases and 1 base, with 16 bases remaining between them. Germline lookup yields CDR1 SGDLS and CDR2 YYNGEE. The CDR3 is CASSVAGPVEGQETQYF. CDR3 sequence (DNA): TGTGCCAGCAGCGTAGCTGGTCCCGTGGAGGGCCAAGAGACCCAGTACTTC.

This clonotype was seen many times. V usage is TRBV7-9 and J usage is TRBJ2-7; D gene ambiguous. Per germline, CDR1 SEHNR and CDR2 FQNEAQ (reference sequence). The ends were cut back, 2 bases at V and 4 bases at J, with 6 bases in the middle. This CDR3 comprises 12 residues. The CDR3 protein is CASSLISYEQYV. CDR3 DNA: TGTGCCAGCAGCTTAATCTCATACGAGCAGTACGTC.

This clonotype was detected only a few times. V is TRBV10-3 and J is TRBJ2-7; tentatively, D is TRBD1 or TRBD2 (5 bases each). The V end was cut by 2 bases, the J end by 2 bases, with 16 bases between. Looked up from germline, CDR1 is ENHRY and CDR2 is SYGVKD. The CDR3 consists of 16 residues. CDR3 nucleotide sequence: TGTGCCATCAGTGAGGGATTGGGACCTCAGGCCTACGAGCAGTACTTC. This codes for CAISEGLGPQAYEQYF.

This clonotype has just a few counts. CDR3 in amino acids: CAISVGTGTNQPQHF. The CDR3 DNA is TGTGCCATCAGTGTAGGGACAGGCACCAATCAGCCCCAGCATTTT. The chain combines TRBV10-3 with TRBJ1-5, with 8 bases fitting TRBD1. V lost 4 bases, J lost 3 bases, and 5 bases stayed unmatched. There are 15 residues in the CDR3. Germline CDR1 is ENHRY and CDR2 is SYGVKD.

The J gene is TRBJ1-4, the V gene TRBV20-1; D might be TRBD1 (5 bases). The CDR3 length is 15 residues. Germline V gene data show CDR1 as DFQATT and CDR2 as SNEGSKA (reference sequence). V was clipped by 3 bases and J by 4 bases, with 15 bases between them. The CDR3 sequence is CSARGPRTLNEKLFF. DNA of the CDR3: TGCAGTGCTAGGGGGCCCCGGACCCTTAATGAAAAACTGTTTTTT.